What follows describes a single T cell receptor beta chain. This sample was included in a study of OX40 agonist ivuxolimab in advanced cancers. Germline trimming cut 2 bases from V and 3 bases from J; bases unmatched to any gene: 9. This CDR3 has 17 amino acids. Germline values: CDR1 MNHEY, CDR2 SMNVEV (reference sequence). The protocol was immunoSEQ multiplex PCR, while the TCRdb copy is restricted to in-frame clones and leaves out a portion. The profile covers about 63,000 clones, with around 90% appearing a single time and around 4% taken by the ten largest. The investigators sampled blood at baseline, at cycle 4 day 1, and at cycle 7 day 1.

Sequenced material: CD4+ or CD8+ T cells sorted from blood, taken in a trial of the OX40 agonist ivuxolimab. The origin of this receptor is an adult with an advanced solid tumor such as melanoma, head and neck, liver or kidney cancer. The genes are TRBV27 and TRBJ1-2, with 10 bases matching TRBD1. The CDR3 loop reads CASSLLAAGTGDYGYTF. The CDR3 DNA is TGTGCCAGCAGTTTACTAGCCGCCGGGACAGGGGACTATGGCTACACCTTC.